This TCR beta chain was found in a study of OX40 agonist ivuxolimab in advanced cancers. Study-wide context: Partial responses were achieved by three patients, one with hepatocellular carcinoma and two with cutaneous melanoma.

V shed 6 bases, J shed 3 bases, and the junction held 7 bases outside the gene matches. Germline V lookup: CDR1 SEHNR, CDR2 FQNEAQ (reference sequence). The CDR3 runs to 14 residues. This clone was found once. Assay: immunoSEQ multiplex PCR; the TCRdb copy retains only in-frame clones and omits some. The sample yields almost 50,000 clones, around 80% seen once. The TCR originated in an adult with an advanced solid tumor such as melanoma, head and neck, liver or kidney cancer. The sample was CD4+ or CD8+ T cells sorted from blood, taken in a trial of the OX40 agonist ivuxolimab. This chain uses TRBV7-9 with TRBJ2-5; 7 positions match TRBD2. CDR3 protein: CASRRAGTKETQYF. The CDR3 DNA follows: TGTGCCAGCAGAAGAGCAGGGACTAAAGAGACCCAGTACTTC.